Listed here are 14 T cell receptor beta chains from one sample, sequenced in a study of T cell repertoires in cytomegalovirus infection (dated by TCRdb to the late 2010s). The run used an Illumina HiSeq 1500. The public reads were quality trimmed at Q25 with fastp and then assembled into clones with MiXCR by TCRdb, keeping productive beta chains. All rows with the same CDR3 protein become a single entry with the most common DNA and genes. Across this sample there are fewer than 350,000 distinct CDR3 sequences, with 9.5% seen only once. Over 3.5% of the sample belongs to the ten largest clones. The specimen sequenced was PBMCs. The receptor source for this set is a human donor in good health (CMV status not recorded). Some clones in this sample may be carry-over from other donors' samples.

A few counts support this clonotype. The V and J genes are TRBV2 and TRBJ1-6, with D possibly being TRBD1 (5 bases). V lost 0 bases, J lost 11 bases, and 17 bases lay in between. The V gene's germline CDR1 is SNHLY and CDR2 FYNNEI. This CDR3 has 16 residues. This CDR3 reads CASSEALRGRGTPLHF. For the CDR3, the DNA is TGTGCCAGCAGTGAAGCCTTGCGGGGCCGGGGAACACCCCTCCACTTT.

This clonotype appeared many times. The chain combines TRBV7-2 with TRBJ1-2; D gene unclear. V was shortened by 3 bases and J by 7 bases, with 18 bases between the two germline ends. The CDR3 has 15 residues. CDR1 is SGHTA, CDR2 FQGNSA, per germline. CDR3 sequence reads: CASSFTTLAGGGYTF. The CDR3 nucleotides are TGTGCCAGCAGCTTTACTACCCTGGCGGGAGGTGGCTACACCTTC.

The chain carries TRBV7-9 and TRBJ2-4; D may correspond to TRBD1 or TRBD2 (7 bases each). This CDR3 has 19 amino acids. Trimming took 5 bases from V and 2 from J, leaving 25 bases between them. From germline, CDR1 is SEHNR and CDR2 FQNEAQ (reference sequence). CDR3 in DNA: TGTGCCAGCAGCCCTGTTCAGGGAGGGGGCAGCGGGACCAAAAACATTCAGTACTTC. Translation gives CASSPVQGGGSGTKNIQYF.

This clonotype appeared many times. The chain employs TRBV28 and TRBJ2-2; no firm D call. Trimming took off 3 bases at V and 0 bases at J, with 8 bases between the two ends. CDR3 size: 15 residues. Germline CDR1 and CDR2: MDHEN and SYDVKM. The CDR3 loop is CASSFLAANTGELFF. The CDR3 region has the DNA TGTGCCAGCAGTTTTTTGGCCGCGAACACCGGGGAGCTGTTTTTT. Based on the CDR3 plus reference TRBV28 and TRBJ2-2, the full variable domain is DVKVTQSSRYLVKRTGEKVFLECVQDMDHENMFWYRQDPGLGLRLIYFSYDVKMKEKGDIPEGYSVSREKKERFSLILESASTNQTSMYLCASSFLAANTGELFFGEGSRLTVL.

This clonotype was seen more than once but under ten times. V is TRBV6-5 and J is TRBJ2-3; perhaps TRBD1 as D (6 bases). The CDR3 has 15 residues. CDR1 is MNHEY and CDR2 is SVGAGI in the germline V gene. Trimming took off 4 bases at V and 0 bases at J, with 11 bases between the two ends. CDR3 DNA: TGTGCCAGCAGTTTCACAGGGCCAAGCACAGATACGCAGTATTTT. Translation: CASSFTGPSTDTQYF.

There are many counts of this clonotype. This sequence joins TRBV28 and TRBJ2-4; tentatively, D is TRBD2 (6 bases). Germline V gene lookup returns CDR1 MDHEN and CDR2 SYDVKM. V gave up 7 bases and J gave up 0 bases, with 19 bases separating them. The CDR3 runs 17 residues. CDR3 nucleotides: TGTGCCAGCACTCCCCGGGGGAACCTCCTAGCCAAAAACATTCAGTACTTC. Amino acid sequence: CASTPRGNLLAKNIQYF.

There are many counts of this clonotype. This chain uses TRBV7-2 with TRBJ2-2; 7 nucleotides align to TRBD2. The V and J ends lost 4 bases and 4 bases, in that order; junction bases with no gene match: 9. Germline V gene data show CDR1 as SGHTA and CDR2 as FQGNSA. The CDR3 covers 16 residues. This chain's CDR3 is CASSYVGGSGTGELFF. Here the CDR3 DNA reads TGTGCCAGCAGCTATGTCGGGGGGTCGGGCACCGGGGAGCTGTTTTTT. The variable domain in full, completed from reference TRBV7-2 and TRBJ2-2, reads GAGVSQSPSNKVTEKGKDVELRCDPISGHTALYWYRQSLGQGLEFLIYFQGNSAPDKSGLPSDRFSAERTGGSVSTLTIQRTQQEDSAVYLCASSYVGGSGTGELFFGEGSRLTVL.

Only a few counts were recorded for this clonotype. This chain links TRBV9 with TRBJ2-3; D is possibly TRBD1 (5 bases). Germline V lookup: CDR1 SGDLS, CDR2 YYNGEE. CDR3 length equals 15 residues. Trimming removed 4 bases from V and 2 bases from J, with 14 bases in between. The CDR3 sequence is CASSSTDTITDTQYF. The CDR3, as DNA: TGTGCCAGCAGCTCCACGGACACCATCACAGATACGCAGTATTTT.

The table lists this clonotype with a few counts. V usage is TRBV19 and J usage is TRBJ1-1; D is undetermined. CDR1 LNHDA and CDR2 SQIVND come from the germline V gene (reference sequence). V lost 7 bases and J lost 1, with 13 bases in between. This CDR3 region has 14 residues. In DNA form, the CDR3 reads TGTGCCAGTACCCTGGGTTCCGGGAACACTGAAGCTTTCTTT. Amino acid sequence: CASTLGSGNTEAFF.

This clonotype showed up just a few times. This chain joins TRBV20-1 and TRBJ2-7; D perhaps matches TRBD2 (7 bases). CDR3 length: 14 residues. The germline V gene has CDR1 DFQATT and CDR2 SNEGSKA (reference sequence). Deletions cut 6 bases from V and 2 bases from J, with 17 bases between. CDR3 coding DNA: TGCAGTGCCAACCCTGCGGGGGCCGCCTACGAGCAGTACTTC. It is translated as CSANPAGAAYEQYF.

This clonotype showed up just a few times. This sequence joins TRBV12-3 or TRBV12-4 and TRBJ2-7; D not resolved. Trimming pared 5 bases from V and 4 bases from J, leaving 21 bases between. This CDR3 comprises 16 residues. CDR3 bases: TGTGCCAGCAGTCCCCCGTATTCTGTGTTCGGGTACGAGCAGTACTTC. Its translation is CASSPPYSVFGYEQYF.

This clonotype was counted between two and nine times. V and J are TRBV12-3 or TRBV12-4 and TRBJ1-4; a weak D match, TRBD1 (5 bases). The CDR3 is made up of 13 amino acids. Between the trimmed V and J ends, which lost 5 bases and 9 bases, there was a span of 13 bases. CDR3 protein: CASSPGTPQKLFF. The CDR3 nucleotides are TGTGCCAGCAGTCCCGGGACGCCCCAAAAACTGTTTTTT.

At least ten counts were recorded for this clonotype. The chain recombines TRBV14 with TRBJ2-5; 8 positions agree with TRBD2. Looked up from germline, CDR1 is SGHDN and CDR2 is FVKESK. There are 13 residues in the CDR3. The ends lost 3 bases at V and 7 bases at J; junction bases unmatched: 4. In DNA, the CDR3 is TGTGCCAGCAGCCAGGAGCGGGAGAGGACCCAGTACTTC. Its translation is CASSQERERTQYF. Complete variable domain (other parts from reference TRBV14 and TRBJ2-5): EAGVTQFPSHSVIEKGQTVTLRCDPISGHDNLYWYRRVMGKEIKFLLHFVKESKQDESGMPNNRFLAERTGGTYSTLKVQPAELEDSGVYFCASSQERERTQYFGPGTRLLVL.

The chain recombines TRBV7-9 with TRBJ1-2; unclear D gene. The CDR3 covers 14 residues. Deletions cut 3 bases from V and 0 bases from J, with 8 bases between. In germline, CDR1 is SEHNR, CDR2 FQNEAQ (reference sequence). CDR3 protein: CASSFSQPNYGYTF. The CDR3 nucleotides read TGTGCCAGCAGCTTTTCCCAGCCTAACTATGGCTACACCTTC.